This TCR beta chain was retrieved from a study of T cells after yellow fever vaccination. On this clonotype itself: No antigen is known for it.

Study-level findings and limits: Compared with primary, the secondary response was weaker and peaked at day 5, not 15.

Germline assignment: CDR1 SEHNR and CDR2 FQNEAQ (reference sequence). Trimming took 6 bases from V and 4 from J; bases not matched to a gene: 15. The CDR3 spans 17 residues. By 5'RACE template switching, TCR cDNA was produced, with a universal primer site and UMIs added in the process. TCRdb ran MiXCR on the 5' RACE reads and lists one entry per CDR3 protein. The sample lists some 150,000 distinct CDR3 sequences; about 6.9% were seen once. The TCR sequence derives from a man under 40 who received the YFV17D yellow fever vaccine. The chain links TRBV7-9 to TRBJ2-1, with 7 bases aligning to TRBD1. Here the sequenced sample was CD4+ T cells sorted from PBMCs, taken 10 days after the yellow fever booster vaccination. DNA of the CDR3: TGTGCCAGCAGTCTTACTCTTACCGGGACAGATTACAATGAGCAGTTCTTC. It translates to CASSLTLTGTDYNEQFF. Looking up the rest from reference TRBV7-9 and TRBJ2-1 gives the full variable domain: DTGVSQNPRHKITKRGQNVTFRCDPISEHNRLYWYRQTLGQGPEFLTYFQNEAQLEKSRLLSDRFSAERPKGSFSTLEIQRTEQGDSAMYLCASSLTLTGTDYNEQFFGPGTRLTVL.